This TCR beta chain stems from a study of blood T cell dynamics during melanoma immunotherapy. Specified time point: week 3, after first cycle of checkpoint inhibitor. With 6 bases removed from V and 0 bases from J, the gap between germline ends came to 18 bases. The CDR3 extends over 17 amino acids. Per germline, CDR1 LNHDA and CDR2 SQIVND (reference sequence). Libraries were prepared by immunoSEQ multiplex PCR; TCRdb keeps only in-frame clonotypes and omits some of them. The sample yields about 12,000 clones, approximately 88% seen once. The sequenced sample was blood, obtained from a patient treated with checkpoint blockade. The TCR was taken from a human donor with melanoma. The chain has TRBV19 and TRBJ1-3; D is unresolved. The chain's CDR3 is CASSGYDTVFSGNTIYF. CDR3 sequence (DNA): TGTGCCAGTAGCGGTTATGACACGGTCTTCTCTGGAAACACCATATATTTT.